The present T cell receptor (beta chain) was sequenced within a study of a mutant IDH1 vaccine in newly diagnosed glioma (dated by TCRdb to the early 2020s). Regarding the research as a whole: Across visits V03 through V10, patients got a total of eight vaccinations, given in weeks 1, 3, 5, 7, 11, 15, 19 and 23. Longitudinal TCRB deep sequencing was performed for about two dozen treated patients wherever samples were available for exploratory analyses. Peripheral blood was collected at six visits: V03 (baseline), V05, V07, V10, V12 and V13. Prior to enrollment, standard therapy consisting of radiotherapy alone, temozolomide alone, or radiochemotherapy with temozolomide had been administered to patients, with the combination being received by most patients. The approximately 33 treated patients were roughly 62% male and roughly 40% female, with a mean age of around 40 years. Vaccination was initiated 4-6 weeks after radiotherapy alone, or concurrently with temozolomide cycles in the chemotherapy-containing groups.

Library method: the immunoSEQ multiplex PCR assay. Rearranged TCR beta chain sequences were amplified with the hsTCRB Kit following the manufacturer's protocol. Sequencing of TCRB libraries was carried out on an Illumina MiSeq. As for the original processing: Demultiplexing, trimming and gene mapping were performed with the kit vendor's proprietary platform. TCRdb mirrors the immuneACCESS table, restricted to in-frame sequences. Some clones are absent from its copies; in checked studies, under half trace to an unresolved V gene, and the reason for the others is unknown. V and J calls and clone size are as listed in that table; D and trimming were resolved from the DNA. Here the sample has around 130,000 clones; around 77% occur a single time. Under 5.5% of the sample belongs to the ten largest clones. About this clone: What this receptor recognizes is not known. No much larger clone exists at a distance of one base, and base qualities are not known.

CDR1 and CDR2 are drawn from the germline V gene: SGHDT, YYEEEE. The junction shows trimming of 2 bases on V and 7 bases on J, plus 7 bases between the germline ends. There are 12 amino acids in the CDR3, from cysteine to phenylalanine inclusive. The only DNA kept is the CDR3, 36 bases in frame from the first base. What the authors observed across the whole study: PBMC samples for TCRB deep sequencing were selected based on availability. Vaccine-induced immune responses across multiple MHC alleles were detected in approximately 94% of patients. Changes in the top peripheral T cell clonotypes picked up by TCRB sequencing did not appear to be linked to pseudoprogression. The authors noted that analyses of patient blood samples could not be reproduced because of sample limitations.

Interpreted using the paper, the time point label stands for: week 11, during vaccination. Every vaccine dose consisted of 300 ug of a 20-mer mutant IDH1 peptide in Montanide, administered subcutaneously together with topical imiquimod. Donors had newly diagnosed WHO grade 3 or 4 IDH1-mutant astrocytomas with loss of nuclear ATRX. The samples were drawn from NOA16, a multicentre, single-arm, open-label phase I trial in Germany that tested a mutant IDH1 peptide vaccine in humans for the first time. Genomic DNA for TCRB sequencing was isolated from EDTA blood with the DNeasy Blood and Tissue Kit. This receptor chain uses TRBV5-6 and TRBJ2-1; the D segment is perhaps TRBD1 or TRBD2, each sharing 5 matched bases. The starting material was PBMCs, obtained from a glioma patient whose treatment included an IDH1 peptide vaccine. The receptor's source is a man aged 35-49 years with glioma. The CDR3 protein is CASSFWGNEQFF. DNA sequence: TGTGCCAGCAGCTTCTGGGGGAATGAGCAGTTCTTC.